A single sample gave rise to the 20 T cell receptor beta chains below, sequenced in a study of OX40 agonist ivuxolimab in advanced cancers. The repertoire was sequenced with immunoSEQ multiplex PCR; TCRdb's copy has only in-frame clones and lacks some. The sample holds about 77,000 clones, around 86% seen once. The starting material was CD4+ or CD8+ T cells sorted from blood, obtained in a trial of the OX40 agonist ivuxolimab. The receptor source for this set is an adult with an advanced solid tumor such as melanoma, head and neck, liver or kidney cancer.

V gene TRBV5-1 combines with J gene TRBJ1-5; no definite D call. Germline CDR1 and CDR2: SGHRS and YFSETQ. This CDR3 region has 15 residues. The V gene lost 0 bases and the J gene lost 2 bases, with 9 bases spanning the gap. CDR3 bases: TGCGCCAGCAGCTTGGGGACCGACGGCAATCAGCCCCAGCATTTT. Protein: CASSLGTDGNQPQHF.

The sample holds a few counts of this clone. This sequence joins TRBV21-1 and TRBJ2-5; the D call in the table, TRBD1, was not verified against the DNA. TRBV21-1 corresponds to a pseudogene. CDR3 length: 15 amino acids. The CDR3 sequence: CASRQDLKGVGTQYF. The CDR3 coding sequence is TGTGCCAGCAGACAGGACCTCAAGGGCGTAGGGACCCAGTACTTC.

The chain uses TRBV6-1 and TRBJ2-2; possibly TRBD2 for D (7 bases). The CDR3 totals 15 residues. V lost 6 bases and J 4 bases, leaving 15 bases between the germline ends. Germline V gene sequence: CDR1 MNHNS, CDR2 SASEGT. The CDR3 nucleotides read TGTGCCAGCAGGGGGGGCGGGGGACCCACCGGGGAGCTGTTTTTT. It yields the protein CASRGGGGPTGELFF.

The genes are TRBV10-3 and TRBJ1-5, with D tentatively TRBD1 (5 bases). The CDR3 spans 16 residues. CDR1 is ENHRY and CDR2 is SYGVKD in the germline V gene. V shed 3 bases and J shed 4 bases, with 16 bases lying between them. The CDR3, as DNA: TGTGCCATCAGTGACGGCCTTCATGGGGGTAATCAGCCCCAGCATTTT. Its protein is CAISDGLHGGNQPQHF.

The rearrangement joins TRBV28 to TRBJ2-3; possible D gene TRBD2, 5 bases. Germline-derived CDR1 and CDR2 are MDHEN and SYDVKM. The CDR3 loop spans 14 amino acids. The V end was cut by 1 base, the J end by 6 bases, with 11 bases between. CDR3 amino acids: CASSLLTRRDTQYF. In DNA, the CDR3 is TGTGCCAGCAGTTTATTAACTAGGCGGGATACGCAGTATTTT.

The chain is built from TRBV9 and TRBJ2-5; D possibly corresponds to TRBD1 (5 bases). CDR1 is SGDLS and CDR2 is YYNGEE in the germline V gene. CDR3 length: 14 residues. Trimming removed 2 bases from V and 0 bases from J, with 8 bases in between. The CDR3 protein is CASSVRGYQETQYF. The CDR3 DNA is TGTGCCAGCAGCGTTAGGGGCTACCAAGAGACCCAGTACTTC.

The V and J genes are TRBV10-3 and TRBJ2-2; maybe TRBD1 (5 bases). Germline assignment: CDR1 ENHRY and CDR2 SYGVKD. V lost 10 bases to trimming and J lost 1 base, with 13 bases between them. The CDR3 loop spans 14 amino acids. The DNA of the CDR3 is TGTGCCAGCCGACAGTGGGAGAACACCGGGGAGCTGTTTTTT. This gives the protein CASRQWENTGELFF.

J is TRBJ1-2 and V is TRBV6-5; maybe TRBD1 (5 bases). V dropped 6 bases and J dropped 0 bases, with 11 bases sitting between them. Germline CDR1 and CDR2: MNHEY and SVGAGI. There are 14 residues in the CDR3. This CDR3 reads CASSPRATNYGYTF. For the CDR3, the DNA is TGTGCCAGCAGCCCCAGGGCTACTAACTATGGCTACACCTTC.

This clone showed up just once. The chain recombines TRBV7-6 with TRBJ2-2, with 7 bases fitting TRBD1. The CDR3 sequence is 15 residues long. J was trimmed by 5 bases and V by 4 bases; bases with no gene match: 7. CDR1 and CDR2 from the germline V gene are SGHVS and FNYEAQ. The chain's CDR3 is CASSSGTAVTGELFF. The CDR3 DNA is TGTGCCAGCAGCTCCGGGACAGCCGTAACCGGGGAGCTGTTTTTT.

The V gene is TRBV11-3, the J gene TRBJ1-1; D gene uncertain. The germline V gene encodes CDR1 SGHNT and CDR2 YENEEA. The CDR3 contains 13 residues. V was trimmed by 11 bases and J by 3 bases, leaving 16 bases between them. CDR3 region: CAVYQKRDTEAFF. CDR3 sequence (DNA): TGTGCCGTCTACCAGAAGAGGGACACTGAAGCTTTCTTT.

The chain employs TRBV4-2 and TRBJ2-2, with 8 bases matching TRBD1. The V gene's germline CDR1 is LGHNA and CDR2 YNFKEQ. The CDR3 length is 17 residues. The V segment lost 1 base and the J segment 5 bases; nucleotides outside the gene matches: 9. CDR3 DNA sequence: TGTGCCAGCAGCCAAGGCGATCCGGGACAGGTGACCGGGGAGCTGTTTTTT. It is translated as CASSQGDPGQVTGELFF.

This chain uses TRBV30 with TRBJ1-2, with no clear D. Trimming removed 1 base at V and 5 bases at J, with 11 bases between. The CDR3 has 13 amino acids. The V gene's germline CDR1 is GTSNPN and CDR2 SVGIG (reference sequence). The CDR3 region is CAWSDSGNYGYTF. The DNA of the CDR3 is TGTGCCTGGAGTGATTCAGGAAATTATGGCTACACCTTC.

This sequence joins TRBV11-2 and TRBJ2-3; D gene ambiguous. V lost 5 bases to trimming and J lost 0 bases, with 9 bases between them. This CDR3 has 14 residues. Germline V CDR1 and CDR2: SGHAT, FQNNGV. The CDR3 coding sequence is TGTGCCAGCAGCGACCAGACTAGCACAGATACGCAGTATTTT. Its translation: CASSDQTSTDTQYF. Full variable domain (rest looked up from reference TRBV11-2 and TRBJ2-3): EAGVAQSPRYKIIEKRQSVAFWCNPISGHATLYWYQQILGQGPKLLIQFQNNGVVDDSQLPKDRFSAERLKGVDSTLKIQPAKLEDSAVYLCASSDQTSTDTQYFGPGTRLTVL.

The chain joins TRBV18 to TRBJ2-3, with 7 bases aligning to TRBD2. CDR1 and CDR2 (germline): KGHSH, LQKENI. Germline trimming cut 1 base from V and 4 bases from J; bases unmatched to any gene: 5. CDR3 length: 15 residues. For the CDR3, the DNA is TGTGCCAGCTCACCACTGCGGGAGCGGGCAGATACGCAGTATTTT. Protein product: CASSPLRERADTQYF. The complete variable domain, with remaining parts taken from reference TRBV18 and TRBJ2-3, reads NAGVMQNPRHLVRRRGQEARLRCSPMKGHSHVYWYRQLPEEGLKFMVYLQKENIIDESGMPKERFSAEFPKEGPSILRIQQVVRGDSAAYFCASSPLRERADTQYFGPGTRLTVL.

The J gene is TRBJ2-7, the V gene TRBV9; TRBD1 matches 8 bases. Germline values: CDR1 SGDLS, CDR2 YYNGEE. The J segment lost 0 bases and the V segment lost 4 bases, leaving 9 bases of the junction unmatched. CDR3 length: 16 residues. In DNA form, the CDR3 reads TGTGCCAGCAGCCCCGGGACAGGTAAAGTCTCCTACGAGCAGTACTTC. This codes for CASSPGTGKVSYEQYF.

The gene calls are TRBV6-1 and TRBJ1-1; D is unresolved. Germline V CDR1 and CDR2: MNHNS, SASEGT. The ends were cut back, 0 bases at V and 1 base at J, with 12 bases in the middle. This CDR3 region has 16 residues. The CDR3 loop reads CASSEAGLLGNTEAFF. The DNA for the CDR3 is TGTGCCAGCAGTGAAGCGGGCCTCCTTGGGAACACTGAAGCTTTCTTT.

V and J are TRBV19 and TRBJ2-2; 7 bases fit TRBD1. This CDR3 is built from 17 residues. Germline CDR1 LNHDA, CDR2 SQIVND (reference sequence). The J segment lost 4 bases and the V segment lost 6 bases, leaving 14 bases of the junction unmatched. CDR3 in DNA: TGTGCCAGTAGCGGCCAGGGGGTAGGGCTTGGCACCGGGGAGCTGTTTTTT. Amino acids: CASSGQGVGLGTGELFF.

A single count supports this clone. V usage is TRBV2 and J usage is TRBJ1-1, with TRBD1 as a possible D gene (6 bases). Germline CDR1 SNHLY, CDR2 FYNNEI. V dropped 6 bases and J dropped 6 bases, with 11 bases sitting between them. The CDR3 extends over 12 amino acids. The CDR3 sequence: CASSRQESEAFF. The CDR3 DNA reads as TGTGCCAGCAGCCGACAGGAATCTGAAGCTTTCTTT.

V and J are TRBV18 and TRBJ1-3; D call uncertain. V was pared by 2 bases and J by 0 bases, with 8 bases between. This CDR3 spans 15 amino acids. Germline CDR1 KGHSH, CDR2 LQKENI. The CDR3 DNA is TGTGCCAGCTCACCAGCGCAGCTCTCTGGAAACACCATATATTTT. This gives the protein CASSPAQLSGNTIYF.

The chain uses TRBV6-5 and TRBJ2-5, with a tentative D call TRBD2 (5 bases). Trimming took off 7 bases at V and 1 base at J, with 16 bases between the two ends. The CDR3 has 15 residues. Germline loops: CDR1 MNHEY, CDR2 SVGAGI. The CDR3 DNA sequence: TGTGCCAGCACCTTGCTAGGAGCGGCCCAAGAGACCCAGTACTTC. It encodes CASTLLGAAQETQYF.